The 12 T cell receptor beta chains below all came from one sample that was sequenced in a study of breast tumors, draining lymph nodes, adjacent tissues. TCRdb reprocessed the multiplex PCR reads via MiXCR and lists one record per CDR3 protein. The sample has 66,000 or so distinct CDR3 sequences; around 43% are singletons. The sequencing sample was made of breast tumor tissue. The origin of the receptors is a female donor with breast cancer. Some clones in this sample may be carry-over from other donors' samples.

This clonotype has at least ten counts. The rearrangement links TRBV4-2 to TRBJ2-6; D perhaps matches TRBD1 (5 bases). CDR1 LGHNA and CDR2 YNFKEQ come from the germline V gene. The CDR3 is made up of 20 amino acids. Trimming removed 0 bases from V and 2 bases from J, with 20 bases in between. CDR3 residues: CASSQDNFRAWVAGANVLTF. CDR3 in DNA: TGTGCCAGCAGCCAAGATAATTTCAGGGCTTGGGTGGCTGGGGCCAACGTCCTGACTTTC.

This clonotype was detected ten times or more. The rearrangement links TRBV19 to TRBJ1-2, with 9 bases identical to TRBD1. From germline, CDR1 is LNHDA and CDR2 SQIVND (reference sequence). Losses at the gene ends were 7 bases for V and 13 bases for J; bases not matched to a gene: 19. There are 15 residues in the CDR3. The CDR3 nucleotides are TGTGCCAGTACCCGGGACAGGGCTTACGGGTGGGGACTCACCTTC. Amino acids: CASTRDRAYGWGLTF.

This clonotype came up many times. This chain uses TRBV25-1 with TRBJ1-3; D is possibly TRBD1 (6 bases). This CDR3 is 14 amino acids long. Germline V lookup: CDR1 MGHDK, CDR2 SYGVNS. Trimming left V 6 bases short and J 3 bases short, with 12 bases between. CDR3 in amino acids: CASSLGTFGNTIYF. The CDR3, as DNA: TGTGCCAGCAGCCTTGGGACATTTGGAAACACCATATATTTT.

This clonotype came up a few times. This sequence may be a read error, since a much larger clone differs from it by one base. The chain recombines TRBV20-1 with TRBJ1-2; D is perhaps TRBD1 (6 bases). The germline gives CDR1 DFQATT, CDR2 SNEGSKA (reference sequence). This CDR3 is built from 12 residues. In DNA, the CDR3 is TGCAGGTCGTGGGGAAGGGGGTATGGCTCCACCTTC. It is translated as CRSWGRGYGSTF.

This clonotype was picked up many times. The J gene is TRBJ1-4, the V gene TRBV6-1; 12 nucleotides agree with TRBD1. Per the germline V gene, CDR1 is MNHNS and CDR2 is SASEGT. The length of the CDR3 is 13 residues. Unmatched junction bases numbered 1, after V lost 7 bases and J lost 7 bases. In DNA, the CDR3 is TGTGCCAGCACGGGACAGGGGGCTGAAAAACTGTTTTTT. This sequence encodes CASTGQGAEKLFF.

This clonotype was recorded once. The chain combines TRBV12-3 or TRBV12-4 with TRBJ2-3; tentative D call: TRBD1 (6 bases). The CDR3 has 12 residues. Trimming took off 2 bases at V and 6 bases at J, with 6 bases between the two ends. CDR3 bases: TGTGCCAGCAGTTTAACAGGGGATACGCAGTATTTT. As protein: CASSLTGDTQYF.

Many counts were recorded for this clonotype. A much larger clone sits a single nucleotide away, making a read error possible. As DNA, the CDR3 is TGCAGCGCGGGACAGGGCTACAATGAGCAGTTCTTC. This sequence encodes CSAGQGYNEQFF. The chain has TRBV29-1 and TRBJ2-1, with 9 bases that match TRBD1. There are 12 residues in the CDR3. Germline loops: CDR1 SQVTM, CDR2 ANQGSEA. J lost 3 bases, V lost 7 bases, and 1 base had no gene match.

In this sample, this clonotype turned up many times. CDR3 protein: CARRGSTPNEQFF. CDR3 sequence (DNA): TGTGCCCGGCGGGGGAGTACGCCGAATGAGCAGTTCTTC. V usage is TRBV27 and J usage is TRBJ2-1; 7 bases are shared with TRBD2. Germline V lookup: CDR1 MNHEY, CDR2 SMNVEV (reference sequence). With V trimmed by 11 bases and J by 7 bases, 11 bases remained unmatched. The CDR3 spans 13 residues.

This clonotype was seen repeatedly, ten times or more. J is TRBJ2-7 and V is TRBV18, with 11 bases aligning to TRBD1. J lost 3 bases, V lost 2 bases, and 3 bases had no gene match. The CDR3 loop spans 15 amino acids. Germline V gene sequence: CDR1 KGHSH, CDR2 LQKENI. This CDR3 reads CASSPEDRGLYEQYF. The CDR3 DNA reads as TGTGCCAGCTCACCAGAGGACAGGGGGCTCTACGAGCAGTACTTC.

The chain is built from TRBV25-1 and TRBJ2-7, with 14 bases aligning to TRBD2. CDR3 length equals 14 residues. After removal of 11 bases from V and 4 bases from J, the junction contained 7 bases not matched to a gene. CDR1 is MGHDK, CDR2 SYGVNS, per germline. The CDR3 DNA follows: TGTGCCCTGGATGGGACTAGCGGGAGTTACGAGCAGTACTTC. Translation: CALDGTSGSYEQYF.

This clonotype was observed a single time. The V gene is TRBV25-1, the J gene TRBJ1-3, with D possibly being TRBD1 (6 bases). The CDR3 covers 15 residues. Trimming shortened V by 5 bases and J by 4 bases, and 15 bases separated the two germline ends. CDR1 is MGHDK and CDR2 is SYGVNS in the germline V gene. DNA for the CDR3: TGTGCCAGCAGTTTCCAGGGGTTAAGAGGAAACACCATATATTTT. This translates into CASSFQGLRGNTIYF.

This clonotype was counted at least ten times. A read error may explain this, as a much larger clone is one base away. The chain uses TRBV20-1 and TRBJ2-7; 8 nucleotides line up with TRBD1. The V gene's germline CDR1 is DFQATT and CDR2 SNEGSKA (reference sequence). This CDR3 has 16 amino acids. V was pared by 2 bases and J by 6 bases, with 15 bases of the junction left unmatched. CDR3 region: CSARTNRGSSRSEQYF. The CDR3 DNA follows: TGCAGTGCTAGAACCAACAGGGGGAGTTCGCGGAGCGAGCAGTACTTC.